What follows are 18 T cell receptor beta chains derived from one specimen sequenced in a study of blood T cell repertoires in COVID-19. This table comes from immunoSEQ multiplex PCR, and its TCRdb copy is limited to in-frame clones, with some not included. The table shows 200,000 to 250,000 clones, with around 80% occurring only once. The sample taken for sequencing was peripheral blood. The source of these receptors is a man aged 25-45 years with active or convalescent COVID-19.

The V and J genes are TRBV19 and TRBJ1-5; 7 nucleotides line up with TRBD1. After removal of 6 bases from V and 5 bases from J, the junction contained 7 bases not matched to a gene. The germline V gene encodes CDR1 LNHDA and CDR2 SQIVND (reference sequence). The CDR3 has 14 amino acids. The CDR3 spells CASSDTGDYQPQHF. The CDR3 nucleotides read TGTGCCAGTAGCGATACAGGGGATTATCAGCCCCAGCATTTT.

The J gene is TRBJ1-1, the V gene TRBV28; 7 bases are shared with TRBD1. This CDR3 is 12 amino acids long. The ends lost 4 bases at V and 14 bases at J; junction bases unmatched: 10. Germline CDR1 is MDHEN and CDR2 is SYDVKM. The CDR3 spells CASSSTRDRDFF. Here the CDR3 DNA reads TGTGCCAGCAGTTCCACCCGCGACAGGGACTTCTTT.

This clone was seen once. The V and J genes are TRBV27 and TRBJ2-7; 11 nucleotides agree with TRBD1. The V and J ends lost 6 bases and 6 bases, in that order; junction bases with no gene match: 7. Germline V CDR1 and CDR2: MNHEY, SMNVEV (reference sequence). The CDR3 contains 14 residues. The CDR3 spells CASSQDRGRGEQYF. In nucleotides, the CDR3 is TGTGCCAGCAGCCAGGACAGGGGGCGAGGCGAGCAGTACTTC.

V usage is TRBV9 and J usage is TRBJ2-3, with 8 bases matching TRBD1. Germline assignment: CDR1 SGDLS and CDR2 YYNGEE. Trimming at V came to 0 bases and at J to 6 bases, leaving 9 bases not matched to a gene. The CDR3 runs to 16 residues. This chain's CDR3 is CASSVGAGGIMDTQYF. Here the CDR3 DNA reads TGTGCCAGCAGCGTAGGGGCAGGGGGCATAATGGATACGCAGTATTTT. Full variable domain (missing parts from reference TRBV9 and TRBJ2-3): DSGVTQTPKHLITATGQRVTLRCSPRSGDLSVYWYQQSLDQGLQFLIQYYNGEERAKGNILERFSAQQFPDLHSELNLSSLELGDSALYFCASSVGAGGIMDTQYFGPGTRLTVL.

In its sample, this clone was seen once. The chain employs TRBV5-8 and TRBJ2-3; the match to TRBD1 covers 8 bases. Per the germline V gene, CDR1 is SGHTS and CDR2 is YDEGEE. Trimming at V came to 3 bases and at J to 7 bases, leaving 16 bases not matched to a gene. The CDR3 runs to 17 residues. The chain's CDR3 is CASSYGQGSGPLNTQYF. The CDR3 coding sequence is TGTGCCAGCAGCTATGGACAGGGATCGGGCCCGCTCAATACGCAGTATTTT.

The chain employs TRBV28 and TRBJ2-2; weak D call: TRBD2 (6 bases). CDR3 length: 12 amino acids. Trimming cost V 7 bases and J 6 bases, with 9 bases left between them. Germline V gene data show CDR1 as MDHEN and CDR2 as SYDVKM. This chain's CDR3 is CASTREAGELFF. Here the CDR3 DNA reads TGTGCCAGCACCAGGGAGGCCGGGGAGCTGTTTTTT.

The chain joins TRBV28 to TRBJ2-7, with D tentatively TRBD1 (8 bases). The ends were cut back, 5 bases at V and 3 bases at J, with 14 bases in the middle. Germline lookup yields CDR1 MDHEN and CDR2 SYDVKM. This CDR3 region has 14 residues. The CDR3 nucleotides are TGTGCCAGCAGTAGCGGGACAGGACGCTACGAGCAGTACTTC. Encoded protein: CASSSGTGRYEQYF.

CDR3: CASSQEGGQLVYGYTF. The CDR3 nucleotides are TGCGCCAGCAGCCAAGAGGGTGGACAGTTAGTCTATGGCTACACCTTC. This rearrangement joins TRBV4-1 to TRBJ1-2; possible D gene TRBD1, 6 bases. Between the trimmed V and J ends, which lost 0 bases and 4 bases, there was a span of 15 bases. The CDR3 contains 16 residues. Germline-derived CDR1 and CDR2 are MGHRA and YSYEKL.

The V gene is TRBV7-2, the J gene TRBJ2-3; 12 bases are shared with TRBD2. V shed 5 bases and J 6 bases; nucleotides not matched to a gene: 15. CDR1 SGHTA and CDR2 FQGNSA come from the germline V gene. The CDR3 spans 18 residues. CDR3 in DNA: TGTGCCAGCAGCGTAACCTCGACTAGCGGGGGACCACACGATACGCAGTATTTT. Amino acid sequence: CASSVTSTSGGPHDTQYF. Looking up the rest from reference TRBV7-2 and TRBJ2-3 gives the full variable domain: GAGVSQSPSNKVTEKGKDVELRCDPISGHTALYWYRQSLGQGLEFLIYFQGNSAPDKSGLPSDRFSAERTGGSVSTLTIQRTQQEDSAVYLCASSVTSTSGGPHDTQYFGPGTRLTVL.

The chain is built from TRBV6-5 and TRBJ2-7, with D tentatively TRBD1 (6 bases). The germline V and J ends were trimmed by 5 bases and 2 bases, with 16 bases remaining between them. The CDR3 is made up of 15 amino acids. The germline CDR1 and CDR2 sequences are MNHEY and SVGAGI. In DNA, the CDR3 is TGTGCCAGCAGTCCCCCCGGGACATTACCCTACGAGCAGTACTTC. Its translation: CASSPPGTLPYEQYF.

The V gene is TRBV6-5, the J gene TRBJ1-4, with 11 bases that match TRBD1. The CDR3 covers 15 residues. Trimming took 0 bases from V and 8 from J; bases not matched to a gene: 2. CDR1 and CDR2 (germline): MNHEY, SVGAGI. CDR3 DNA: TGTGCCAGCAGTTACTCGCGGACAGGGGGCGAAAAACTGTTTTTT. Its translation is CASSYSRTGGEKLFF.

V usage is TRBV5-1 and J usage is TRBJ2-5; D perhaps matches TRBD1 (6 bases). V was pared by 1 base and J by 5 bases, with 9 bases between. CDR1 and CDR2 from the germline V gene are SGHRS and YFSETQ. The CDR3 extends over 13 amino acids. CDR3 sequence: CASSLRQGETQYF. DNA of the CDR3: TGCGCCAGCAGCTTGCGGCAGGGGGAGACCCAGTACTTC.

The gene calls are TRBV6-5 and TRBJ2-5; D is uncertain. With 0 bases removed from V and 3 bases from J, the gap between germline ends came to 2 bases. This CDR3 contains 12 residues. Germline V gene sequence: CDR1 MNHEY, CDR2 SVGAGI. The CDR3 DNA reads as TGTGCCAGCAGTTACTCTAAAGAGACCCAGTACTTC. This gives the protein CASSYSKETQYF.

This CDR3 reads CASSFQSWNSPLHF. In DNA, the CDR3 is TGTGCCAGCAGCTTCCAGTCTTGGAATTCACCCCTCCACTTT. The J gene is TRBJ1-6, the V gene TRBV11-2; no definite D call. From germline, CDR1 is SGHAT and CDR2 FQNNGV. Between the trimmed V and J ends, which lost 3 bases and 7 bases, there was a span of 10 bases. CDR3 length equals 14 residues.

The J gene is TRBJ2-2, the V gene TRBV30; possibly TRBD2 for D (5 bases). Trimming removed 3 bases at V and 3 bases at J, with 11 bases between. This CDR3 is 14 amino acids long. Per the germline V gene, CDR1 is GTSNPN and CDR2 is SVGIG (reference sequence). CDR3 nucleotide sequence: TGTGCCTGGAGGGGGAGAATGGACACCGGGGAGCTGTTTTTT. Translation: CAWRGRMDTGELFF.

The J gene is TRBJ1-1, the V gene TRBV5-1; TRBD1 agrees at 7 bases. The CDR3 runs to 13 residues. Germline CDR1 SGHRS, CDR2 YFSETQ. Trimming at V came to 4 bases and at J to 7 bases, leaving 7 bases not matched to a gene. DNA for the CDR3: TGCGCCAGCAGCGGCGGGACAGTTAATGAAGCTTTCTTT. Amino acid sequence: CASSGGTVNEAFF. Looking up the rest from reference TRBV5-1 and TRBJ1-1 gives the full variable domain: KAGVTQTPRYLIKTRGQQVTLSCSPISGHRSVSWYQQTPGQGLQFLFEYFSETQRNKGNFPGRFSGRQFSNSRSEMNVSTLELGDSALYLCASSGGTVNEAFFGQGTRLTVV.

The chain recombines TRBV6-4 with TRBJ2-2; a weak D match, TRBD1 (7 bases). The ends were cut back, 6 bases at V and 5 bases at J, with 19 bases in the middle. The germline gives CDR1 MRHNA, CDR2 SNTAGT. The CDR3 has 16 residues. The CDR3 loop is CASRGQAEGRTGELFF. DNA for the CDR3: TGTGCCAGCAGAGGACAGGCGGAGGGTAGGACCGGGGAGCTGTTTTTT.

This clone came up once. The rearrangement uses TRBV27 and TRBJ1-2; 7 bases are a match to TRBD1. Germline V gene sequence: CDR1 MNHEY, CDR2 SMNVEV (reference sequence). Trimming cost V 6 bases and J 2 bases; bases outside gene matches: 6. The CDR3 is 14 residues long. For the CDR3, the DNA is TGTGCCAGCAGGACAGGGCATGGCAACTATGGCTACACCTTC. Its protein product is CASRTGHGNYGYTF.